These T cell receptor beta chains were read from a single sample in a study of blood T cells in healthy people across ages. TCRdb reprocessed the 5' RACE reads with MiXCR, giving one entry per CDR3 protein. The table lists 600,000 to 800,000 distinct CDR3 sequences, over 40% of them singletons. Sequenced input: blood. Receptors originate from a woman older than 75 in good health. The CDR3 runs from the conserved cysteine through the conserved F or W. The order of the fields is V gene, J gene, clone size, D gene, CDR3 protein, CDR3 DNA. D genes are given only for firm matches. Clone size is given for some rows only: seen once, a few or many times, or a class if the clone is expanded.

>TRBV29-1|TRBJ2-3|many|TRBD2
CSVAPFTSGRATDTQYF
TGCAGTGTTGCCCCATTTACTAGCGGGAGGGCCACAGATACGCAGTATTTT
>TRBV12-5|TRBJ2-7|-|TRBD2
CASGLGLAGIYEQYF
TGTGCTAGTGGTTTAGGACTAGCGGGGATCTACGAGCAGTACTTC
>TRBV24-1|TRBJ2-5|many|-
CATSDPSEWKQETQYF
TGTGCCACCAGTGACCCCTCAGAATGGAAACAAGAGACCCAGTACTTC
>TRBV29-1|TRBJ1-2|few|TRBD1
CSVVFPLSRTGGYTF
TGCAGCGTTGTATTCCCCTTGTCGCGGACAGGAGGCTACACCTTC
>TRBV27|TRBJ2-5|many|TRBD1
CASSLIDRVETQYF
TGTGCCAGCAGTTTAATCGACAGGGTGGAGACCCAGTACTTC
>TRBV4-1|TRBJ2-7|-|-
CASSQGRERSYEQYF
TGCGCCAGCAGCCAAGGACGGGAGAGGTCCTACGAGCAGTACTTC
>TRBV20-1|TRBJ2-3|-|TRBD2
CSAPRGTSGRFPDTQYF
TGCAGTGCTCCCCGGGGGACTAGCGGGAGATTCCCAGATACGCAGTATTTT
>TRBV5-1|TRBJ2-7|-|-
CASSSAGVFSYEQYF
TGCGCCAGCAGCTCGGCTGGGGTGTTCTCCTACGAGCAGTACTTC
>TRBV7-2|TRBJ2-7|-|-
CASSLYGGLGTYGNEQYF
TGTGCCAGCAGCTTATACGGGGGACTCGGGACTTACGGTAACGAGCAGTACTTC
>TRBV27|TRBJ1-5|once|-
CASSFSRAENQPQHF
TGTGCCAGCAGTTTCAGCCGGGCCGAAAATCAGCCCCAGCATTTT
>TRBV20-1|TRBJ1-2|-|-
CSARTNYGYTF
TGCAGTGCTCGGACAAACTATGGCTACACCTTC
>TRBV27|TRBJ2-1|-|-
CASSGRLGGEEQFF
TGTGCCAGCAGTGGACGACTTGGAGGGGAAGAGCAGTTCTTC
>TRBV29-1|TRBJ2-7|many|TRBD1
CSVRTGNEQYF
TGCAGCGTCCGGACAGGGAACGAGCAGTACTTC
>TRBV6-5|TRBJ2-7|many|-
CASSYSGKAYEQYF
TGTGCCAGCAGTTACTCGGGGAAAGCCTACGAGCAGTACTTC
>TRBV20-1|TRBJ2-7|-|TRBD2
CSAPRPSGSGFRTYEQYF
TGCAGTGCCCCCAGGCCTAGCGGGAGCGGGTTTAGGACCTACGAGCAGTACTTC
>TRBV4-3|TRBJ2-1|-|TRBD1
CASSHLGQGIDEQFF
TGCGCCAGCAGCCATCTTGGACAGGGAATCGATGAGCAGTTCTTC
>TRBV24-1|TRBJ2-5|many|-
CATSDTSGLETQYF
TGTGCCACCAGTGACACATCCGGGTTGGAGACCCAGTACTTC
>TRBV29-1|TRBJ2-7|-|-
CSVEVGAYEQYF
TGCAGCGTTGAAGTTGGGGCCTACGAGCAGTACTTC
>TRBV5-1|TRBJ1-1|-|-
CASSGWGGGNTEAFF
TGCGCCAGCAGCGGGTGGGGCGGGGGAAACACTGAAGCTTTCTTT
>TRBV28|TRBJ2-3|many|TRBD2
CASSLLAGDTDTQYF
TGTGCCAGCAGTTTGCTAGCGGGGGACACAGATACGCAGTATTTT
>TRBV28|TRBJ1-4|few|TRBD1
CASSLLTGGGGEKLFF
TGTGCCAGCAGTTTGCTCACAGGGGGGGGAGGTGAAAAACTGTTTTTT
>TRBV20-1|TRBJ1-5|-|-
CSARGDVLNQPQHF
TGCAGTGCTAGAGGTGACGTGCTAAATCAGCCCCAGCATTTT
>TRBV29-1|TRBJ2-1|once|-
CSVGEARETQFF
TGCAGCGTTGGGGAGGCCAGAGAGACCCAGTTCTTC
>TRBV15|TRBJ2-3|-|TRBD2
CATSGFGLAGSRDTQYF
TGTGCCACCAGCGGATTTGGACTAGCGGGTAGTAGAGATACGCAGTATTTT
>TRBV9|TRBJ1-2|-|TRBD1
CASSAGQGRGYTF
TGTGCCAGCAGCGCGGGACAGGGGAGAGGGTACACCTTC
>TRBV27|TRBJ2-7|many|-
CASGIRDYEQYF
TGTGCCAGCGGGATCAGGGACTACGAGCAGTACTTC
>TRBV18|TRBJ2-7|-|-
CASSPPRASEQYF
TGTGCCAGCTCACCACCTCGGGCGTCCGAGCAGTACTTC
>TRBV10-3|TRBJ2-7|-|TRBD2
CAISEKGLAGGNSYEQYF
TGTGCCATCAGTGAGAAGGGACTAGCGGGAGGGAATTCTTACGAGCAGTACTTC
>TRBV2|TRBJ2-3|many|-
CASEVYATQYF
TGTGCCAGTGAAGTCTATGCCACGCAGTATTTT
>TRBV11-3|TRBJ2-1|-|TRBD2
CASSLIASGHEQFF
TGTGCCAGCAGCTTAATCGCTAGCGGGCATGAGCAGTTCTTC
>TRBV6-5|TRBJ2-1|few|TRBD2
CASRQGTSGLYNEQFF
TGTGCCAGCAGACAAGGGACTAGCGGGCTGTACAATGAGCAGTTCTTC
>TRBV29-1|TRBJ2-5|-|-
CSVERGAQQYF
TGCAGCGTTGAGAGGGGGGCCCAGCAGTACTTC
>TRBV30|TRBJ1-2|few|-
CAWSSWGKSSYGYTF
TGTGCCTGGAGTTCGTGGGGAAAATCTTCCTATGGCTACACCTTC
>TRBV10-1|TRBJ2-3|many|-
CASSFRGFTDTQYF
TGCGCCAGCAGTTTTCGAGGATTCACAGATACGCAGTATTTT
>TRBV20-1|TRBJ1-2|-|TRBD1
CSAPRTGATYGYTF
TGCAGTGCTCCTCGGACAGGGGCCACCTATGGCTACACCTTC
>TRBV5-1|TRBJ2-7|many|TRBD2
CASSLYGSGTYEQYF
TGCGCCAGCAGCTTGTACGGGAGCGGGACTTACGAGCAGTACTTC
>TRBV4-1|TRBJ2-7|once|TRBD1
CASSREMGQPYEQYF
TGCGCCAGCAGCCGCGAGATGGGACAGCCCTACGAGCAGTACTTC
>TRBV6-2/TRBV6-3|TRBJ2-5|many|-
CASSYQLALQETQYF
TGTGCCAGCAGTTACCAGCTAGCGCTCCAAGAGACCCAGTACTTC
>TRBV27|TRBJ2-1|-|-
CASRPGLPGEQFF
TGTGCCAGCAGACCGGGGCTACCTGGGGAGCAGTTCTTC
>TRBV5-1|TRBJ1-1|many|-
CASSLPDRHTEAFF
TGCGCCAGCAGCTTGCCGGACCGCCACACTGAAGCTTTCTTT
>TRBV27|TRBJ2-7|many|TRBD1
CASSLTGAQYEQYF
TGTGCCAGCAGTTTGACAGGGGCCCAATACGAGCAGTACTTC
>TRBV20-1|TRBJ2-3|many|-
CSASVAPEGTDTQYF
TGCAGTGCTAGTGTCGCCCCGGAGGGCACAGATACGCAGTATTTT
>TRBV7-2|TRBJ2-5|-|TRBD1
CASSSDRGAWETQYF
TGTGCCAGCAGCTCCGACAGGGGAGCGTGGGAGACCCAGTACTTC
>TRBV27|TRBJ1-2|-|-
CASSLSSGDYTF
TGTGCCAGCAGTTTATCGTCTGGGGACTACACCTTC
>TRBV4-2|TRBJ2-1|few|TRBD2
CASSLDAGTSGENEQFF
TGTGCCAGCAGCCTAGACGCGGGGACTAGCGGGGAAAATGAGCAGTTCTTC
>TRBV20-1|TRBJ1-4|-|-
CSGITQEKLFF
TGCAGTGGTATAACACAGGAAAAACTGTTTTTT
>TRBV5-1|TRBJ2-2|-|-
CASSPGGGGTGELFF
TGCGCCAGCAGTCCGGGTGGCGGCGGCACCGGGGAGCTGTTTTTT
>TRBV4-1|TRBJ2-3|-|-
CASSQDRQYLTDTQYF
TGCGCCAGCAGCCAGGACCGACAGTATCTCACAGATACGCAGTATTTT
>TRBV5-1|TRBJ1-2|-|-
CASSLDGLVGGYTF
TGCGCCAGCAGCTTGGATGGTCTGGTAGGAGGCTACACCTTC
>TRBV29-1|TRBJ2-1|many|-
CSVRSDRSNEQFF
TGCAGCGTCCGCTCTGACAGATCCAATGAGCAGTTCTTC
>TRBV6-6|TRBJ2-5|many|-
CASSYLGGETQYF
TGTGCCAGCAGTTACCTGGGGGGAGAGACCCAGTACTTC
>TRBV7-2|TRBJ1-2|-|-
CASTTELFNYGYTF
TGTGCCAGCACCACTGAGCTCTTTAACTATGGCTACACCTTC